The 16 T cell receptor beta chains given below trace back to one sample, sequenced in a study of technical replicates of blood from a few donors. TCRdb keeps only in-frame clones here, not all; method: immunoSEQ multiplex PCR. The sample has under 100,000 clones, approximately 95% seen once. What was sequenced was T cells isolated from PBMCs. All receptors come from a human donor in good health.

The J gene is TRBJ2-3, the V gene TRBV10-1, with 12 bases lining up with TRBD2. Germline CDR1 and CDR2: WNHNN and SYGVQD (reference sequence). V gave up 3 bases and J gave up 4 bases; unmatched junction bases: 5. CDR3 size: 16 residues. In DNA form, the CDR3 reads TGCGCCAGCAGTGATACTAGCGGGAGGATCTCAGATACGCAGTATTTT. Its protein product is CASSDTSGRISDTQYF.

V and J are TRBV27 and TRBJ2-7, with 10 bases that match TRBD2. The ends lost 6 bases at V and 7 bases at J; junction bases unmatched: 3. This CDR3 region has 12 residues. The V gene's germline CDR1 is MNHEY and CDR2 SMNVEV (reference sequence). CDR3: CASSPGLAEQYF. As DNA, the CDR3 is TGTGCCAGCAGCCCGGGACTAGCGGAGCAGTACTTC.

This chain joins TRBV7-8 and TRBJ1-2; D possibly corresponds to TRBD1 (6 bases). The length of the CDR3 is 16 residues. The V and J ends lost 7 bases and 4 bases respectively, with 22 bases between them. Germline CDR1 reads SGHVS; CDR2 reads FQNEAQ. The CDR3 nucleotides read TGTGCCAGCACCTCCACTGAGGTTCGGGGGGCCTATGGCTACACCTTC. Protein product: CASTSTEVRGAYGYTF.

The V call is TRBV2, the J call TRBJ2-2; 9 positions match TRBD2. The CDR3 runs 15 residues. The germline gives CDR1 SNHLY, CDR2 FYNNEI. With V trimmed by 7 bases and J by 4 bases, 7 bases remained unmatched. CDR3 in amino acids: CASKRGALSTGELFF. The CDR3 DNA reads TGTGCCAGCAAGCGGGGGGCGCTTAGCACCGGGGAGCTGTTTTTT. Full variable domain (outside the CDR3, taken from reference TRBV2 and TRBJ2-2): EPEVTQTPSHQVTQMGQEVILRCVPISNHLYFYWYRQILGQKVEFLVSFYNNEISEKSEIFDDQFSVERPDGSNFTLKIRSTKLEDSAMYFCASKRGALSTGELFFGEGSRLTVL.

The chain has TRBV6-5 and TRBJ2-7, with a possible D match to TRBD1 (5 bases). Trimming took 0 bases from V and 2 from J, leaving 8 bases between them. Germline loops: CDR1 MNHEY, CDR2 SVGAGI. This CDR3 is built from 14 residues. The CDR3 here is CASSYSAGTYEQYF. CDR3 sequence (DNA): TGTGCCAGCAGTTACTCCGCAGGGACCTACGAGCAGTACTTC.

CDR3 DNA sequence: TGTGCCAGCAGTTTCAGGACAGGGACGTTAGATACGCAGTATTTT. Translating gives CASSFRTGTLDTQYF. The J gene is TRBJ2-3, the V gene TRBV5-4; 8 bases agree with TRBD1. In germline, CDR1 is SGHNT, CDR2 YYREEE (reference sequence). V was pared by 5 bases and J by 5 bases, with 10 bases of the junction left unmatched. The CDR3 sequence is 15 residues long. Based on the CDR3 plus reference TRBV5-4 and TRBJ2-3, the full variable domain is ETGVTQSPTHLIKTRGQQVTLRCSSQSGHNTVSWYQQALGQGPQFIFQYYREEENGRGNFPPRFSGLQFPNYSSELNVNALELDDSALYLCASSFRTGTLDTQYFGPGTRLTVL.

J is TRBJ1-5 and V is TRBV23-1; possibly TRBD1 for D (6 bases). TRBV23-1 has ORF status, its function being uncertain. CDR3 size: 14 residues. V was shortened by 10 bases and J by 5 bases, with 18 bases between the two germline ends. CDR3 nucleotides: TGCGCCACGAACGAACAGGGAAGGGATCAGCCCCAGCATTTT. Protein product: CATNEQGRDQPQHF.

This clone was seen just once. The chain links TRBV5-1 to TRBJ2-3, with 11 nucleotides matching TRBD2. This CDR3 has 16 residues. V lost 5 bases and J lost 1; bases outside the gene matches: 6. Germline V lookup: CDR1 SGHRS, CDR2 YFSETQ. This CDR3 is CASRENSGGGTDTQYF. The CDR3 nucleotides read TGCGCCAGCAGGGAGAATAGCGGGGGGGGCACAGATACGCAGTATTTT.

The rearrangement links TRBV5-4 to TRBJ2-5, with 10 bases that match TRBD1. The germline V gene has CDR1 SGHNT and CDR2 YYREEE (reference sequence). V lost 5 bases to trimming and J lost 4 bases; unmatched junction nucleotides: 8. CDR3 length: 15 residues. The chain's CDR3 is CASSYRDRGRETQYF. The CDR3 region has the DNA TGTGCCAGCAGTTACCGGGACAGGGGTAGAGAGACCCAGTACTTC.

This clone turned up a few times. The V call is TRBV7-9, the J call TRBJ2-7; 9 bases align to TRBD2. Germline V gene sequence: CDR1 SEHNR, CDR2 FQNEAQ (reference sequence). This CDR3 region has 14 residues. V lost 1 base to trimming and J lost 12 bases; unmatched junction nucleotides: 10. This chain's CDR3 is CASSLEAGGLSPYF. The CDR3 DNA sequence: TGTGCCAGCAGCTTAGAAGCGGGAGGACTCTCTCCGTACTTC.

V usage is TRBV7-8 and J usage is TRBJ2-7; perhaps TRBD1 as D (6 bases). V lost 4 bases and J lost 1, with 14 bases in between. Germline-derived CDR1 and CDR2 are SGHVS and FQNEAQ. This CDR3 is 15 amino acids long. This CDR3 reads CASSSTGIGSYEQYF. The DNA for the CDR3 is TGTGCCAGCAGCTCCACAGGGATCGGATCCTACGAGCAGTACTTC.

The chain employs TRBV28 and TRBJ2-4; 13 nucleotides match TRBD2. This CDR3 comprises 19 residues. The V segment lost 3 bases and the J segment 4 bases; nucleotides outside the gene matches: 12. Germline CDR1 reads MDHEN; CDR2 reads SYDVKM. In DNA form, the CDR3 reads TGTGCCAGCAGTTTCCCACCGAGACTAGCGGGAGGTGGAAAAAACATTCAGTACTTC. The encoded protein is CASSFPPRLAGGGKNIQYF.

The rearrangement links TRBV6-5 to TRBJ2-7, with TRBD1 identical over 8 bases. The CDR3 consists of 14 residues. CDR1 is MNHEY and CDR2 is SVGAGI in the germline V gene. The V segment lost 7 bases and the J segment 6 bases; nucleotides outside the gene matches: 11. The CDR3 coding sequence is TGTGCCAGCACCCTATACATCACAGGGGGCGAGCAGTACTTC. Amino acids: CASTLYITGGEQYF.

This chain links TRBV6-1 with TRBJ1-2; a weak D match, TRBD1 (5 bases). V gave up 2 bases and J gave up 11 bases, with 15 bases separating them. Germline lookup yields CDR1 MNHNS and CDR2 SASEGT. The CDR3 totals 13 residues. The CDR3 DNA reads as TGTGCCAGCAGTGAATTTGAAGGGGTTGGGTACACCTTC. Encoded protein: CASSEFEGVGYTF.

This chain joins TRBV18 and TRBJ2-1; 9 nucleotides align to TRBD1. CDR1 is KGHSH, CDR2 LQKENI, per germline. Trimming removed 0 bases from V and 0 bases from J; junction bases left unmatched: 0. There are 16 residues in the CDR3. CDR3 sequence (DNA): TGTGCCAGCTCACCACCGGGACAGGGCTCCTACAATGAGCAGTTCTTC. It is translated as CASSPPGQGSYNEQFF.

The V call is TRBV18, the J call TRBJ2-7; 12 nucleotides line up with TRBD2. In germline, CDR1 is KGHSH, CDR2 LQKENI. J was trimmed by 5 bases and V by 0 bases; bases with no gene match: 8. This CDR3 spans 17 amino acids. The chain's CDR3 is CASSPPNLAGGPHEQYF. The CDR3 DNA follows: TGTGCCAGCTCACCACCTAATCTAGCGGGAGGGCCCCACGAGCAGTACTTC.